Below are 21 T cell receptor beta chains sequenced from a single sample in a study of memory CD4+ T cells and cytomegalovirus serostatus. Only in-frame clones appear in the TCRdb table, and some are missing; sequencing was by immunoSEQ multiplex PCR. The sample consists of 85,000 to 100,000 clones, around 80% of them appearing once. Single viable CD3+CD4+CD8-CD45RO+ cells were sorted as the memory CD4+ T cells. Input material: memory CD4+ T cells from blood. These TCRs come from an adult in good health and CMV-seropositive.

This chain joins TRBV28 and TRBJ2-3; 12 bases agree with TRBD2. Germline values: CDR1 MDHEN, CDR2 SYDVKM. This CDR3 has 17 amino acids. J lost 1 base, V lost 4 bases, and 6 bases had no gene match. Here the CDR3 reads CASSSRTSGIRTDTQYF. The CDR3 nucleotides read TGTGCCAGCAGTTCGCGGACTAGCGGGATACGCACAGATACGCAGTATTTT.

For the CDR3, the DNA is TGTGCCAGCAGCTCAGGGACAGGGGCCATCAATCAGCCCCAGCATTTT. It is translated as CASSSGTGAINQPQHF. V is TRBV5-5 and J is TRBJ1-5; TRBD1 agrees at 10 bases. The CDR3 runs 16 residues. Looked up from germline, CDR1 is SGHKS and CDR2 is YYEKEE (reference sequence). The V gene end was trimmed by 3 bases and the J gene end by 3 bases; junction bases not matched to a gene: 6.

The rearrangement uses TRBV5-1 and TRBJ2-7, with D possibly matching TRBD1 (5 bases). The CDR3 runs to 13 residues. The germline gives CDR1 SGHRS, CDR2 YFSETQ. Trimming removed 1 base at V and 3 bases at J, with 8 bases between. The CDR3 reads CASSLNTGYEQYF. The CDR3 bases are TGCGCCAGCAGCTTGAATACAGGCTACGAGCAGTACTTC.

The chain joins TRBV30 to TRBJ2-4; either TRBD1 or TRBD2 may fit D (6 bases each). CDR1 GTSNPN and CDR2 SVGIG come from the germline V gene (reference sequence). The CDR3 covers 13 residues. The germline V and J ends were trimmed by 0 bases and 7 bases, with 10 bases remaining between them. The DNA for the CDR3 is TGTGCCTGGAGTGTACCCGGGGGCAACATTCAGTACTTC. It translates to CAWSVPGGNIQYF.

The V call is TRBV9, the J call TRBJ2-5; 7 positions agree with TRBD2. The ends lost 0 bases at V and 5 bases at J; junction bases unmatched: 7. The CDR3 loop spans 15 amino acids. Germline lookup yields CDR1 SGDLS and CDR2 YYNGEE. The CDR3 protein is CASSVGEGSGETQYF. For the CDR3, the DNA is TGTGCCAGCAGCGTAGGGGAGGGATCAGGCGAGACCCAGTACTTC. Using reference TRBV9 and TRBJ2-5 for the parts outside the CDR3, the full variable domain is DSGVTQTPKHLITATGQRVTLRCSPRSGDLSVYWYQQSLDQGLQFLIQYYNGEERAKGNILERFSAQQFPDLHSELNLSSLELGDSALYFCASSVGEGSGETQYFGPGTRLLVL.

This sequence joins TRBV11-1 and TRBJ2-3, with 10 nucleotides matching TRBD2. Per germline, CDR1 SGHAT and CDR2 FQDESV (reference sequence). This CDR3 has 15 amino acids. The J segment lost 6 bases and the V segment lost 2 bases, leaving 5 bases of the junction unmatched. Here the CDR3 reads CASSLRASGSDTQYF. The CDR3, as DNA: TGTGCCAGCAGCTTAAGAGCTAGCGGGAGCGATACGCAGTATTTT.

The V call is TRBV6-6, the J call TRBJ2-3; TRBD2 matches at 10 bases. The CDR3 length is 15 residues. Germline CDR1 and CDR2: MNHNY and SVGAGI (reference sequence). Unmatched junction bases numbered 5, after V lost 5 bases and J lost 3 bases. The CDR3, as DNA: TGTGCCAGCAGTGGGGTTAGCGGGAGGACAGATACGCAGTATTTT. The encoded protein is CASSGVSGRTDTQYF.

V is TRBV7-3 and J is TRBJ2-5; 9 bases line up with TRBD2. V trimming: 4 bases; J trimming: 4 bases; junction bases outside the gene matches: 7. Germline V lookup: CDR1 SGHTA, CDR2 FQGTGA. The CDR3 loop spans 15 amino acids. In nucleotides, the CDR3 is TGTGCCAGCAGCTCCAACCCGGGACTAGCAGAGACCCAGTACTTC. Amino acids: CASSSNPGLAETQYF.

The chain employs TRBV28 and TRBJ1-2; 9 nucleotides agree with TRBD1. This CDR3 contains 14 residues. Germline V gives CDR1 MDHEN, CDR2 SYDVKM. V gave up 3 bases and J gave up 5 bases; unmatched junction bases: 4. CDR3 nucleotide sequence: TGTGCCAGCAGTTTCGGACAGGGGAAATATGGCTACACCTTC. Its translation is CASSFGQGKYGYTF.

This chain connects TRBV18 to TRBJ1-6; 8 bases fit TRBD1. CDR3 size: 15 residues. V dropped 3 bases and J dropped 5; count of bases not matched to a gene: 3. Germline CDR1 is KGHSH and CDR2 is LQKENI. CDR3 residues: CASSPSTGDNSPLHF. CDR3 DNA: TGTGCCAGCTCACCCTCGACAGGGGATAATTCACCCCTCCACTTT.

The CDR3 reads CASSQETSGSPGELFF. DNA of the CDR3: TGCGCCAGCAGCCAAGAAACTAGCGGGAGTCCCGGGGAGCTGTTTTTT. The genes are TRBV4-1 and TRBJ2-2; 11 bases are shared with TRBD2. The CDR3 is made up of 16 amino acids. Trimming cost V 0 bases and J 6 bases; bases outside gene matches: 3. The germline V gene encodes CDR1 MGHRA and CDR2 YSYEKL.

J is TRBJ1-2 and V is TRBV9, with 8 bases aligning to TRBD1. Trimming took 0 bases from V and 8 from J; bases not matched to a gene: 12. Germline assignment: CDR1 SGDLS and CDR2 YYNGEE. The CDR3 is 16 amino acids. The CDR3 DNA reads as TGTGCCAGCAGCGTAGGGCTACAGGGGGTTAATGACGGCTACACCTTC. Protein sequence: CASSVGLQGVNDGYTF.

This sequence joins TRBV7-3 and TRBJ2-3; 9 nucleotides agree with TRBD1. Germline V gene sequence: CDR1 SGHTA, CDR2 FQGTGA. This CDR3 is built from 16 residues. V dropped 5 bases and J dropped 3; count of bases not matched to a gene: 9. CDR3 nucleotide sequence: TGTGCCAGCAGCGCAGTGACAGGGGGTCTTACAGATACGCAGTATTTT. Protein sequence: CASSAVTGGLTDTQYF.

The genes are TRBV5-5 and TRBJ2-7, with 10 bases aligning to TRBD2. Germline loops: CDR1 SGHKS, CDR2 YYEKEE (reference sequence). This CDR3 region has 15 residues. V lost 4 bases and J lost 0; bases outside the gene matches: 4. CDR3 protein: CASSLGTSVSYEQYF. For the CDR3, the DNA is TGTGCCAGCAGCCTCGGGACTAGCGTCTCCTACGAGCAGTACTTC.

The rearrangement links TRBV5-4 to TRBJ1-1; the D is unclear. Trimming cost V 2 bases and J 1 base, with 6 bases left between them. The CDR3 has 13 amino acids. In germline, CDR1 is SGHNT, CDR2 YYREEE (reference sequence). CDR3 DNA sequence: TGTGCCAGCAGCTTATTTAAGAACACTGAAGCTTTCTTT. This sequence encodes CASSLFKNTEAFF. Supplemented by reference TRBV5-4 and TRBJ1-1, the full variable domain reads ETGVTQSPTHLIKTRGQQVTLRCSSQSGHNTVSWYQQALGQGPQFIFQYYREEENGRGNFPPRFSGLQFPNYSSELNVNALELDDSALYLCASSLFKNTEAFFGQGTRLTVV.

V gene TRBV7-9 combines with J gene TRBJ2-3; the D call may be TRBD1 or TRBD2 (5 bases each). From germline, CDR1 is SEHNR and CDR2 FQNEAQ (reference sequence). The ends were cut back, 8 bases at V and 1 base at J, with 10 bases in the middle. The CDR3 totals 13 residues. This chain's CDR3 is CASGGGGTDTQYF. CDR3 bases: TGTGCCAGCGGGGGTGGTGGCACAGATACGCAGTATTTT.

This clone has only a few counts. Other DNA sequences of this sample code for an identical CDR3. The chain carries TRBV7-9 and TRBJ2-2, with TRBD2 matching 8 bases. The V and J ends lost 0 bases and 4 bases, in that order; junction bases with no gene match: 4. In germline, CDR1 is SEHNR, CDR2 FQNEAQ (reference sequence). The CDR3 is made up of 16 amino acids. DNA of the CDR3: TGTGCCAGCAGCTTAGCTGGACTAGCCCCCACCGGGGAGCTGTTTTTT. It encodes CASSLAGLAPTGELFF.

This clone was observed a few times. The rearrangement links TRBV6-1 to TRBJ1-2; unclear D gene. The germline V and J ends were trimmed by 6 bases and 4 bases, with 12 bases remaining between them. The germline V gene has CDR1 MNHNS and CDR2 SASEGT. The CDR3 consists of 13 residues. CDR3 protein: CASRIGDGYGYTF. The CDR3 coding sequence is TGTGCCAGCAGGATTGGAGATGGCTATGGCTACACCTTC.

The chain employs TRBV10-3 and TRBJ1-4, with 8 bases identical to TRBD1. This CDR3 is built from 14 residues. V lost 5 bases and J lost 3; bases outside the gene matches: 2. CDR1 and CDR2 (germline): ENHRY, SYGVKD. CDR3 residues: CAISQGAANEKLFF. The CDR3 DNA follows: TGTGCCATCAGTCAGGGGGCTGCTAATGAAAAACTGTTTTTT.

The rearrangement uses TRBV4-3 and TRBJ1-2, with a weak D call TRBD1 (5 bases). CDR1 and CDR2 (germline): LGHNA, YSLEER. The CDR3 spans 15 residues. V was trimmed by 1 base and J by 5 bases, leaving 14 bases between them. In DNA form, the CDR3 reads TGCGCCAGCAGCCAAGGTGGGGGGGGGAGATATGGCTACACCTTC. It codes for CASSQGGGGRYGYTF.

CDR3 amino acids: CASSLESIVGEQYF. The DNA for the CDR3 is TGTGCCAGCAGCTTGGAAAGCATAGTGGGCGAGCAGTACTTC. The chain has TRBV5-5 and TRBJ2-7; D gene unclear. Germline CDR1 SGHKS, CDR2 YYEKEE (reference sequence). This CDR3 is 14 amino acids long. Trimming left V 0 bases short and J 6 bases short, with 13 bases between.